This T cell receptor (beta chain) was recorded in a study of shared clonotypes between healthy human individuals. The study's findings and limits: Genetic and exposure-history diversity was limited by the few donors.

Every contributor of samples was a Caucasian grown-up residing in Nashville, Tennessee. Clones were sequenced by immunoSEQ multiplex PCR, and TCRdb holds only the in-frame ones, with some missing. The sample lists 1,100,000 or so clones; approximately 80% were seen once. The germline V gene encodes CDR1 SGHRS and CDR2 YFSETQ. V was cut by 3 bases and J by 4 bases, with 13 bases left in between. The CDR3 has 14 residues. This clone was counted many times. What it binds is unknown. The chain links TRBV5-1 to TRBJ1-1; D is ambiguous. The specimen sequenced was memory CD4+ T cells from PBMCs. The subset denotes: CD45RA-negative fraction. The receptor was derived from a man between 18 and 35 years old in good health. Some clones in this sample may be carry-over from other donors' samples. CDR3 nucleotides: TGCGCCAGCAGCTCCCTTGGGGAGGGCACTGAAGCTTTCTTT. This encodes CASSSLGEGTEAFF.